What follows are 13 T cell receptor beta chains derived from one specimen sequenced in a study of shared clonotypes between healthy human individuals. Assay: immunoSEQ multiplex PCR; the TCRdb copy retains only in-frame clones and omits some. The sample carries approximately 620,000 clones, almost 97% recorded once. Input material: naive CD4+ T cells sorted from blood. The subset is: CD45RA+ positively selected. The receptor set was obtained from a woman in her twenties or thirties in good health.

Comments on this clone: The junction differs from germline at one of its ends, possibly a read error. The chain combines TRBV15 with TRBJ2-7, with TRBD1 matching 8 bases. Per germline, CDR1 LNHNV and CDR2 YYDKDF (reference sequence). This CDR3 has 13 amino acids. The CDR3 region is CATSGQNRDRLTF. Here the CDR3 DNA reads TGTGCCACCAGCGGTCAAAACCGGGACAGGCTTACCTTC.

The rearrangement joins TRBV28 to TRBJ1-1, with D possibly TRBD1 on 6 matching bases. The CDR3 spans 16 residues. Germline-derived CDR1 and CDR2 are MDHEN and SYDVKM. V shed 1 base and J shed 5 bases, with 17 bases lying between them. The CDR3, as DNA: TGTGCCAGCAGTTTATTCGGGGCAGGGGAGGGAACTGAAGCTTTCTTT. This translates into CASSLFGAGEGTEAFF. The full variable domain, with the rest looked up from reference TRBV28 and TRBJ1-1, is DVKVTQSSRYLVKRTGEKVFLECVQDMDHENMFWYRQDPGLGLRLIYFSYDVKMKEKGDIPEGYSVSREKKERFSLILESASTNQTSMYLCASSLFGAGEGTEAFFGQGTRLTVV.

This clone appeared a single time. The chain combines TRBV7-9 with TRBJ1-3; D perhaps matches TRBD1 (6 bases). Deletions cut 2 bases from V and 5 bases from J, with 19 bases between. The CDR3 sequence is 17 residues long. Germline V gene data show CDR1 as SEHNR and CDR2 as FQNEAQ (reference sequence). In DNA form, the CDR3 reads TGTGCCAGCAGCTTATCATCACGGGGACAACTAAGAAACACCATATATTTT. This translates into CASSLSSRGQLRNTIYF.

This chain connects TRBV28 to TRBJ2-7, with D possibly TRBD2 on 6 matching bases. The CDR3 length is 12 residues. Germline V gene sequence: CDR1 MDHEN, CDR2 SYDVKM. V was trimmed by 10 bases and J by 1 base, leaving 11 bases between them. CDR3 in DNA: TGTGCCACCGGGCGGGAATCCTACGAGCAGTACTTC. Translation: CATGRESYEQYF. Full variable domain (outside the CDR3, taken from reference TRBV28 and TRBJ2-7): DVKVTQSSRYLVKRTGEKVFLECVQDMDHENMFWYRQDPGLGLRLIYFSYDVKMKEKGDIPEGYSVSREKKERFSLILESASTNQTSMYLCATGRESYEQYFGPGTRLTVT.

The CDR3 region is CASSKTGGSNQPQHF. CDR3 in DNA: TGTGCCAGCAGCAAGACAGGGGGGAGCAATCAGCCCCAGCATTTT. The chain carries TRBV6-1 and TRBJ1-5, with 9 bases matching TRBD1. CDR1 and CDR2 from the germline V gene are MNHNS and SASEGT. The CDR3 is made up of 15 amino acids. With V trimmed by 6 bases and J by 1 base, 4 bases remained unmatched.

V is TRBV28 and J is TRBJ2-7; possibly TRBD1 or TRBD2 for D (6 bases each). Trimming took 4 bases from V and 2 from J, leaving 15 bases between them. The length of the CDR3 is 15 residues. The V gene's germline CDR1 is MDHEN and CDR2 SYDVKM. The CDR3 DNA sequence: TGTGCCAGCAGTTCGGGGGCGGACAGAGCCTACGAGCAGTACTTC. Residues: CASSSGADRAYEQYF.

The V gene is TRBV5-8, the J gene TRBJ1-2; D gene unclear. V dropped 0 bases and J dropped 8 bases, with 8 bases sitting between them. Looked up from germline, CDR1 is SGHTS and CDR2 is YDEGEE. The CDR3 is 12 residues long. CDR3 DNA: TGTGCCAGCAGCTTGGAATTTGGGGGCTACACCTTC. This gives the protein CASSLEFGGYTF. The variable domain in full, with the rest retrieved from reference TRBV5-8 and TRBJ1-2, is EAGVTQSPTHLIKTRGQQATLRCSPISGHTSVYWYQQALGLGLQFLLWYDEGEERNRGNFPPRFSGRQFPNYSSELNVNALELEDSALYLCASSLEFGGYTFGSGTRLTVV.

The chain couples TRBV6-5 to TRBJ1-3; D remains unclear. V dropped 2 bases and J dropped 4 bases, with 6 bases sitting between them. Germline loops: CDR1 MNHEY, CDR2 SVGAGI. CDR3 length equals 13 residues. CDR3 DNA: TGTGCCAGCAGTTACGGTTACGGAAACACCATATATTTT. It is translated as CASSYGYGNTIYF.

V usage is TRBV27 and J usage is TRBJ2-3; D unclear. Germline CDR1 and CDR2: MNHEY and SMNVEV (reference sequence). The V gene lost 3 bases and the J gene lost 8 bases, with 12 bases spanning the gap. This CDR3 comprises 13 residues. DNA of the CDR3: TGTGCCAGCAGTTTTGGCACCCCCCTTACGCAGTATTTT. Its translation is CASSFGTPLTQYF.

The gene calls are TRBV28 and TRBJ2-3, with D perhaps matching TRBD2 (6 bases). V dropped 2 bases and J dropped 0 bases, with 15 bases sitting between them. CDR3 length: 17 residues. The V gene's germline CDR1 is MDHEN and CDR2 SYDVKM. The CDR3 loop is CASSLAGHNPSTDTQYF. CDR3 in DNA: TGTGCCAGCAGTTTAGCGGGGCATAACCCTAGCACAGATACGCAGTATTTT.

The chain couples TRBV21-1 to TRBJ2-5; the table's D call, TRBD2, has no DNA check behind it. TRBV21-1 counts as a pseudogene. The length of the CDR3 is 12 residues. CDR3 sequence reads: CASSWGVETQYF. The DNA for the CDR3 is TGTGCCAGCAGCTGGGGGGTCGAGACCCAGTACTTC.

The chain employs TRBV5-1 and TRBJ2-5; 9 nucleotides agree with TRBD2. Germline V gives CDR1 SGHRS, CDR2 YFSETQ. V was pared by 4 bases and J by 5 bases, with 6 bases of the junction left unmatched. The CDR3 totals 14 residues. The CDR3 spells CASSPIAGGETQYF. The CDR3 DNA sequence: TGCGCCAGCAGCCCTATCGCGGGAGGGGAGACCCAGTACTTC.

This chain links TRBV2 with TRBJ2-3; D not resolved. Germline V gene data show CDR1 as SNHLY and CDR2 as FYNNEI. This CDR3 contains 16 residues. V was trimmed by 1 base and J by 0 bases, leaving 11 bases between them. The CDR3 region is CASSEGGWPSTDTQYF. The CDR3 nucleotides are TGTGCCAGCAGTGAAGGGGGTTGGCCTAGCACAGATACGCAGTATTTT.